Listed here are 20 T cell receptor beta chains from one sample, sequenced in a study of shared clonotypes between healthy human individuals. Measured with immunoSEQ multiplex PCR; TCRdb has only the in-frame clones, and not every one. The sample lists around 2,000,000 clones; around 95% were seen once. The source material was naive CD4+ T cells sorted from blood. Subset meaning: CD45RA+ positively selected. These receptors were taken from a man younger than 35 in good health.

The V gene is TRBV2, the J gene TRBJ1-4; D not certain. Trimming removed 8 bases at V and 0 bases at J, with 10 bases between. CDR3 length equals 14 residues. Looked up from germline, CDR1 is SNHLY and CDR2 is FYNNEI. CDR3 nucleotides: TGTGCCAGCGGAATGGGTGCAACTAATGAAAAACTGTTTTTT. Translation gives CASGMGATNEKLFF.

V is TRBV7-6 and J is TRBJ1-5, with D maybe TRBD1 (5 bases). CDR3 length equals 14 residues. The V gene lost 5 bases and the J gene lost 0 bases, with 8 bases spanning the gap. From germline, CDR1 is SGHVS and CDR2 FNYEAQ. CDR3 amino acids: CASSPGTSNQPQHF. The CDR3 bases are TGTGCCAGCAGCCCTGGGACTAGCAATCAGCCCCAGCATTTT. The variable domain in full, with the rest retrieved from reference TRBV7-6 and TRBJ1-5, is GAGVSQSPRYKVTKRGQDVALRCDPISGHVSLYWYRQALGQGPEFLTYFNYEAQQDKSGLPNDRFSAERPEGSISTLTIQRTEQRDSAMYRCASSPGTSNQPQHFGDGTRLSIL.

Regarding this clone: This sample includes further DNA sequences coding for the same CDR3. V usage is TRBV18 and J usage is TRBJ1-4, with TRBD1 identical over 7 bases. This CDR3 contains 14 residues. Unmatched junction bases numbered 3, after V lost 3 bases and J lost 5 bases. Germline V lookup: CDR1 KGHSH, CDR2 LQKENI. The CDR3 loop is CASSPGQQNEKLFF. DNA of the CDR3: TGTGCCAGCTCACCGGGACAGCAAAATGAAAAACTGTTTTTT. The full variable domain, in which reference TRBV18 and TRBJ1-4 provide the parts outside the CDR3, is NAGVMQNPRHLVRRRGQEARLRCSPMKGHSHVYWYRQLPEEGLKFMVYLQKENIIDESGMPKERFSAEFPKEGPSILRIQQVVRGDSAAYFCASSPGQQNEKLFFGSGTQLSVL.

The rearrangement links TRBV30 to TRBJ2-7, with D hard to call. CDR3 length: 13 amino acids. V lost 3 bases, J lost 2 bases, and 11 bases lay in between. Germline CDR1 is GTSNPN and CDR2 is SVGIG (reference sequence). The DNA of the CDR3 is TGTGCCTGGAGAGTCCCGGCAACCTACGAGCAGTACTTC. Encoded protein: CAWRVPATYEQYF.

This chain connects TRBV5-1 to TRBJ2-2; TRBD2 aligns across 15 bases. There are 18 residues in the CDR3. V was clipped by 4 bases and J by 0 bases; unmatched bases: 4. In germline, CDR1 is SGHRS, CDR2 YFSETQ. The CDR3 sequence: CASSAGTSGGPNTGELFF. The CDR3, as DNA: TGCGCCAGCAGCGCCGGGACTAGCGGGGGGCCGAACACCGGGGAGCTGTTTTTT.

Of note for this clone: The same CDR3 is also encoded by other DNA sequences in this sample. This chain joins TRBV7-9 and TRBJ2-7, with D perhaps being TRBD1 or TRBD2 (5 bases each). The CDR3 runs to 13 residues. Trimming took 3 bases from V and 1 from J, leaving 7 bases between them. Germline V gene sequence: CDR1 SEHNR, CDR2 FQNEAQ (reference sequence). The CDR3 sequence: CASSLGDSYEQYF. In nucleotides, the CDR3 is TGTGCCAGCAGCTTGGGGGATTCCTACGAGCAGTACTTC.

The chain employs TRBV5-1 and TRBJ1-1; D is undetermined. Germline V CDR1 and CDR2: SGHRS, YFSETQ. Deletions cut 2 bases from V and 4 bases from J, with 9 bases between. The length of the CDR3 is 13 residues. The CDR3 nucleotides are TGCGCCAGCAGCTTCTTATCTAGCACTGAAGCTTTCTTT. It yields the protein CASSFLSSTEAFF.

V gene TRBV2 combines with J gene TRBJ2-7, with D hard to call. Per germline, CDR1 SNHLY and CDR2 FYNNEI. This CDR3 has 17 amino acids. V was cut by 0 bases and J by 2 bases, with 17 bases left in between. The CDR3 spells CASSEAAGLDPAYEQYF. The CDR3 nucleotides are TGTGCCAGCAGTGAAGCTGCCGGATTAGATCCCGCCTACGAGCAGTACTTC.

The chain joins TRBV6-5 to TRBJ2-7; 11 nucleotides agree with TRBD2. Germline V gene data show CDR1 as MNHEY and CDR2 as SVGAGI. The V and J ends lost 4 bases and 4 bases, in that order; junction bases with no gene match: 6. The CDR3 consists of 15 residues. In nucleotides, the CDR3 is TGTGCCAGCAGTTCCCTCGGGACTAGCGGATACGAGCAGTACTTC. Protein sequence: CASSSLGTSGYEQYF.

The V gene is TRBV9, the J gene TRBJ2-1; possibly TRBD1 for D (5 bases). The CDR3 length is 15 residues. Germline V lookup: CDR1 SGDLS, CDR2 YYNGEE. V was clipped by 0 bases and J by 7 bases, with 14 bases between them. CDR3 bases: TGTGCCAGCAGCGTAGAGGGCAGGGTCCCGAATGAGCAGTTCTTC. This codes for CASSVEGRVPNEQFF.

The V gene is TRBV4-2, the J gene TRBJ2-5; TRBD1 might be the D (5 bases). CDR3 length: 15 residues. The V gene lost 6 bases and the J gene lost 4 bases, with 18 bases spanning the gap. Germline V CDR1 and CDR2: LGHNA, YNFKEQ. CDR3 bases: TGTGCCAGCAGTCAGGGAATCGTAGTTGCAGAGACCCAGTACTTC. It codes for CASSQGIVVAETQYF.

The rearrangement joins TRBV11-2 to TRBJ2-7; D assignment may be TRBD1 or TRBD2 (5 bases each). Trimming removed 6 bases at V and 6 bases at J, with 18 bases between. Germline V gene lookup returns CDR1 SGHAT and CDR2 FQNNGV. The CDR3 sequence is 14 residues long. CDR3 region: CASSSGTLTGEQYF. The CDR3 DNA sequence: TGTGCCAGCAGTTCCGGGACGCTAACCGGCGAGCAGTACTTC.

On this clone: This sample also contains other DNA sequences that code for the same CDR3. The V call is TRBV7-9, the J call TRBJ2-7; 8 bases are a match to TRBD2. The CDR3 contains 15 residues. The V and J ends lost 1 base and 4 bases, in that order; junction bases with no gene match: 6. Germline V gene data show CDR1 as SEHNR and CDR2 as FQNEAQ (reference sequence). The CDR3 DNA reads TGTGCCAGCAGCTTAGTGCCGGGAGGGCCGTACGAGCAGTACTTC. Translated: CASSLVPGGPYEQYF.

The J gene is TRBJ1-6, the V gene TRBV30; D may be TRBD1 (5 bases). V gave up 6 bases and J gave up 10 bases, with 25 bases separating them. CDR3 length equals 16 residues. In germline, CDR1 is GTSNPN, CDR2 SVGIG (reference sequence). The CDR3 coding sequence is TGTGCCTGTTCTCCGGGGACTAAGAATAAGGGATCACCCCTCCACTTT. Residues: CACSPGTKNKGSPLHF.

The gene calls are TRBV30 and TRBJ2-5; 7 nucleotides agree with TRBD1. The CDR3 contains 13 residues. Germline assignment: CDR1 GTSNPN and CDR2 SVGIG (reference sequence). After removal of 3 bases from V and 5 bases from J, the junction contained 6 bases not matched to a gene. CDR3 in DNA: TGTGCCTGGAGAGCACAGGGGCGCGAGACCCAGTACTTC. Residues: CAWRAQGRETQYF. Variable domain in full (rest from reference TRBV30 and TRBJ2-5): SQTIHQWPATLVQPVGSPLSLECTVEGTSNPNLYWYRQAAGRGLQLLFYSVGIGQISSEVPQNLSASRPQDRQFILSSKKLLLSDSGFYLCAWRAQGRETQYFGPGTRLLVL.

The V gene is TRBV4-1, the J gene TRBJ2-7, with 11 bases lining up with TRBD2. With V trimmed by 3 bases and J by 2 bases, 9 bases remained unmatched. The germline gives CDR1 MGHRA, CDR2 YSYEKL. This CDR3 is built from 17 residues. CDR3 nucleotides: TGCGCCAGCAGCCAGGACACAGTTAGCGGGAGGGCCTACGAGCAGTACTTC. Translation gives CASSQDTVSGRAYEQYF.

V is TRBV28 and J is TRBJ1-2, with D perhaps matching TRBD1 (5 bases). Trimming pared 6 bases from V and 6 bases from J, leaving 14 bases between. The CDR3 runs 13 residues. The germline V gene has CDR1 MDHEN and CDR2 SYDVKM. Here the CDR3 reads CASSFNGGNGYTF. DNA of the CDR3: TGTGCCAGCAGCTTTAATGGGGGGAATGGCTACACCTTC.

CDR3 region: CASSRDRGWPPLHF. Written as DNA, the CDR3 is TGTGCCAGCAGCAGGGACCGGGGCTGGCCACCCCTCCACTTT. This chain joins TRBV6-5 and TRBJ1-6; D might be TRBD1 (5 bases). Deletions cut 6 bases from V and 11 bases from J, with 17 bases between. Germline CDR1 reads MNHEY; CDR2 reads SVGAGI. This CDR3 contains 14 residues.

The chain couples TRBV4-1 to TRBJ2-5; 7 positions agree with TRBD2. Trimming at V came to 1 base and at J to 5 bases, leaving 10 bases not matched to a gene. The germline V gene has CDR1 MGHRA and CDR2 YSYEKL. CDR3 length: 16 amino acids. The CDR3 region is CASSQGPGGSGETQYF. Here the CDR3 DNA reads TGCGCCAGCAGCCAAGGGCCCGGCGGGAGCGGGGAGACCCAGTACTTC.

This chain uses TRBV4-1 with TRBJ1-4; 7 bases fit TRBD1. The CDR3 runs to 15 residues. Germline-derived CDR1 and CDR2 are MGHRA and YSYEKL. The V and J ends lost 4 bases and 2 bases, in that order; junction bases with no gene match: 4. The CDR3 DNA follows: TGCGCCAGCAGCCGTCAGGGGGAGACTAATGAAAAACTGTTTTTT. This gives the protein CASSRQGETNEKLFF.